This TCR beta chain was sequenced during a study of cytomegalovirus exposure and HLA in healthy donors (dated 2017 in TCRdb). About the full investigation: An earlier analysis of roughly 610 of the donors reported approximately 280 Gb of sequence data and approximately 120 million unique TCR beta sequences obtained from some 200 million T cells. About 280 gigabases of sequencing data and tens of millions of unique TCR sequences were included in an early release covering several hundred HLA-typed donors. Among the approximately 400 genotyped donors, about 85% belonged to the genetic ancestry cluster associated with self-reported Caucasian donors. The study aimed to test whether signatures of past pathogen exposure could be identified by cataloging public T cell receptors. Using immunosequencing, the study profiled T cell repertoires from around 680 subjects and related those repertoires to cytomegalovirus serostatus. Besides the first cohort of under 700 subjects, a separate validation cohort made up of 120 or so different subjects was used. High-throughput TCR immunosequencing, statistical association of individual TCRs with disease status, and machine learning were combined to predict cytomegalovirus infection status. In a later analysis, previously published TCR beta repertoires from 666 donors were re-analyzed and high-resolution HLA genotyping was added so that TCR occurrence patterns could be studied. In the later analysis, no new phenotypic data were used to find candidate immune exposures; instead, reliance was placed on TCR beta sequences and their occurrence across donors. An earlier analysis of around 640 of the donors used high-throughput TCR beta sequencing to judge whether each TCR beta V gene segment behaved as functional or pseudogenic. Donor age, sex, ethnicity and CMV serostatus were compiled alongside the repertoire data. A later genetic analysis used genome-wide SNP genotypes for about 60% of the roughly 700 donors, treating that subset as a discovery cohort. Every discovery cohort repertoire had been produced on one sequencing platform. Both class I and class II loci were covered by HLA typing, at four-digit resolution. The number of typed donors differed by locus: roughly 620-640 for A, B, C, DRB1 and DQB1; approximately 520 for DQA1; fewer than 610 for DPA1; and some 470 for DPB1. About five DR-DQ haplotypes were treated as single units for association and clustering because of strong linkage in the cohort. On average, about 240,000 unique TCR beta nucleotide sequences were sequenced per donor among 398 genotyped donors of the cohort, with 15% to 20% of those sequences being non-productive. General findings and caveats noted by the study authors: A later genetic analysis reported fewer N-insertions in productive TCRs among donors in an Asian-associated ancestry cluster than the roughly 700-donor mean. Because HLA typing was unavailable for some donors at each locus, only the typed subset was used in association tests. Compared with equally common non-associated chains, HLA-associated TCR beta chains in a later analysis were more clonally expanded and had lower generation probabilities. When HLA alleles, especially DR and DQ, strongly co-occurred, TCR associations were difficult to assign to individual alleles. Because counts were too low, roughly 18 rarely observed V segments, including chromosome 9 orphons, were left out of the earlier analysis of some 640 of the donors. According to a later analysis, parvovirus B19, influenza, CMV and Epstein-Barr virus appeared linked to several top co-occurrence clusters. According to a later analysis, most CMV-associated TCR beta chains appeared to be HLA-restricted, and the HLA associations seemed to be driven largely by CMV exposure. A further reported finding was that TCR beta sequences accurately predicted the HLA-A and HLA-B alleles for most subjects in the first cohort. In the study, some 160 TCR beta chains were listed as associated with cytomegalovirus. The authors suggested that the approach could potentially be extended to other disease states and immunological phenotypes. The sequencing pipeline was judged likely to have produced a cluster of highly shared sequence variants as a technical artifact. Linkage disequilibrium might explain the correlated functional status among segregating V segments, but an unknown experimental factor could not be ruled out. Across donors, most TCR sequences were observed very rarely, whereas some public TCRs were present in many individuals. The classifier was reported to diagnose cytomegalovirus status with high specificity and sensitivity in both the original cohort and the validation cohort. Roughly uniform sequencing depth across donors was assumed in presence/absence analyses, although this assumption may not hold. In an earlier analysis of some 500 of the donors, most TCR beta V segments appeared in productive rearrangements about 90% or about 30% of the time, broadly matching IMGT annotations. In a later analysis, 16,951 TCR beta sequences were associated with specific HLA alleles at a false discovery rate of 0.05. An association between a missense DCLRE1C variant and V-gene and J-gene trimming of TCR beta chains was found in a later genetic analysis and replicated in an independent cohort. In vitro tests confirmed that a few of the cytomegalovirus-associated TCR beta chains recognize cytomegalovirus antigens. The only immune exposure information available for the cohort was CMV serostatus. The cohort was sequenced for TCR beta chains only, and without alpha or paired-chain data the features that could be detected were limited. Some IMGT-functional V segments, including TRBV6-2 and TRBV6-3, could not be told apart with the 87-base-pair reads, so those segments were excluded. According to a later analysis, TCR association rates differed among HLA loci, with DRB1 alleles showing the most associated TCRs and HLA-C alleles showing the fewest.

This clone was found once. Its antigen remains undetermined. No much larger clonotype is one base removed from it; base qualities were not supplied. The germline V gene encodes CDR1 MNHEY and CDR2 SMNVEV (reference sequence). V lost 6 bases and J lost 5 bases, and the count of bases not matched to a germline gene is 24. The CDR3 spans 22 residues, from the cysteine through the phenylalanine. The CDR3 DNA has 66 bases and is translated from base 1. The cohort consisted of hundreds of healthy bone marrow donors. At the time of sampling, every cohort member was nominally healthy, though immune exposures that went unrecorded were likely present. The donor was CMV seropositive and belonged to the group of 250 to 300 seropositive cohort members. Every donor gave a peripheral blood sample, and the peripheral blood mononuclear cells from that sample were used for TCR beta sequencing. Genomic DNA was extracted from the blood cell samples with the Qiagen DNeasy Blood Extraction Kit.

The protocol used for the library was the immunoSEQ multiplex PCR assay. A mixture of 60 forward primers for TCR Vbeta segments and 13 reverse primers for TCR Jbeta segments was used in the multiplex PCR. Amplification of the CDR3 region of rearranged TCR beta genes was performed with a multiplex PCR assay on genomic DNA. On the Illumina HiSeq System, the amplified TCR beta libraries were sequenced as 87-base-pair reads. Per the authors' processing: A later analysis tallied roughly 76 million unique TCR beta chains across the 666 repertoires, and about 12 million of those chains were shared by two or more donors. Raw reads were error-corrected and collapsed into unique sequences with a nearest-neighbor algorithm that merged closely related sequences to remove PCR and sequencing errors. Alignment of CDR3 sequences to IMGT reference sequences was used to assign V, D and J gene segments. Each retained sequence needed at least a six-nucleotide match to both a V gene segment and a J gene segment. Rearrangements were called productive when the CDR3 lacked stop codons and stayed in frame with V and J; all others were non-productive. CDR3 was defined by IMGT convention, running from the second conserved V-encoded cysteine to the conserved J-encoded phenylalanine. In an earlier analysis of roughly 610 of the donors, sequences lacking an unambiguous match to a single V gene segment were excluded. In an earlier analysis of a few hundred of the donors, V segments were called functional above 56.7% productive rearrangements and were called segregating when the between-donor standard deviation exceeded 5%. A statistical classification framework was developed to diagnose cytomegalovirus status using the catalog of TCR beta chain sequences. In a later analysis, TCR nucleotide sequences were compared against IMGT/GENE-DB human TR gene sequences so that V and J genes could be assigned. Using the TCRdist pipeline, a later analysis assigned CDR3 sequences along with most-parsimonious VDJ recombination scenarios. In a later analysis, each TCR beta chain was defined by its CDR3 amino acid sequence together with its V-gene family, and reads without a unique V-gene family were excluded. As a way to deal with suspected cross-contamination and a sequencing artifact, a later analysis dropped nearly 600 nucleotide sequences that were highly shared and had low generation probability. A later analysis calculated a clonal expansion index for each public chain from normalized within-repertoire ranks of inferred template counts. In a later analysis, generation probabilities were computed using a VDJ recombination model fitted to out-of-frame rearrangements, and the results were checked against IGoR. In a later analysis, hypergeometric tests were used to score TCR-TCR, TCR-HLA and TCR-CMV co-occurrence, with a repertoire-size bias correction applied to TCR pairs. False discovery rates were estimated in a later analysis by permuting HLA or CMV assignments 20 times. In a later analysis, co-occurring TCRs were grouped using DBSCAN, with TCRdist sequence similarity added in when clustering inside HLA-allele-positive subsets. Co-occurrence clustering excluded repertoires with fewer than 30,000 or more than 120,000 public chains, plus five with anomalous nucleotide sharing. TCRdb limited this immuneACCESS table to in-frame rearrangements with V and J called. A share of clones is missing; checked studies link under half to unresolved V genes, and the rest is unexplained. V, J and clone size were drawn from that table, and D and trimming were deduced from the DNA. This sample has 160,000 or so clones in its table, and around four fifths of those were observed once. The top ten clones comprise about 4% of the sample.

The sequence came from a man in his forties or fifties in good health and CMV-seropositive. This receptor chain uses TRBV27 and TRBJ2-1; the junction holds 14 bases that match TRBD2. The source material was PBMCs. CDR3 reads: CASSPWRGWRTSGGPLNNEQFF. In nucleotides, the sequence is TGTGCCAGCAGCCCTTGGCGTGGGTGGCGGACTAGCGGGGGGCCCTTAAACAATGAGCAGTTCTTC.